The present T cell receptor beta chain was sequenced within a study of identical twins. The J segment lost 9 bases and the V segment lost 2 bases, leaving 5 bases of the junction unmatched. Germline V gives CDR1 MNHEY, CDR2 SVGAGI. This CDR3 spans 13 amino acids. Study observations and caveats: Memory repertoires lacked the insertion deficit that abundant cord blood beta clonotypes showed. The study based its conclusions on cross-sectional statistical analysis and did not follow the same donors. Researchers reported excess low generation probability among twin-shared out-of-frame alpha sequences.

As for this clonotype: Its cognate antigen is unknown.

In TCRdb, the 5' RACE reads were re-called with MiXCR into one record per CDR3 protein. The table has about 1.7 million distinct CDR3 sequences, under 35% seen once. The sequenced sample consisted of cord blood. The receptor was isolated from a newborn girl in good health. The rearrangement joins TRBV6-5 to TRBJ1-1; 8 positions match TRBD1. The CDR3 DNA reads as TGTGCCAGCAGTTACGGTGGACAGGGCCAAGCTTTCTTT. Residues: CASSYGGQGQAFF.